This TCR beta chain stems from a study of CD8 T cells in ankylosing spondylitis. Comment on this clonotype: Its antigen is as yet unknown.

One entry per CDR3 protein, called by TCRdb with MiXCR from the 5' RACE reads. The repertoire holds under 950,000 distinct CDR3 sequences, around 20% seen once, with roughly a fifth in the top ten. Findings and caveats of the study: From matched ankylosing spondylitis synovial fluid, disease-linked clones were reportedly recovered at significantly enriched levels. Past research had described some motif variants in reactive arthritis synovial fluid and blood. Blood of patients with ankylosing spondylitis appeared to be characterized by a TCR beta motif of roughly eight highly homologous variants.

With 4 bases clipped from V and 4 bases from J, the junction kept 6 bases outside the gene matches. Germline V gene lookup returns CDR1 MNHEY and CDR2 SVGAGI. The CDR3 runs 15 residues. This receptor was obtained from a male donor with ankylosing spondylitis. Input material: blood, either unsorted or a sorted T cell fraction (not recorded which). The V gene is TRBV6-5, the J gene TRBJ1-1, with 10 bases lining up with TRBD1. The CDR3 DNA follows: TGTGCCAGCAGTTCCCGGGACAGGGGACCCACTGAAGCTTTCTTT. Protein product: CASSSRDRGPTEAFF.